Listed below are T cell receptor beta chains from one sample, sequenced in a study of blood T cell repertoires in COVID-19. TCRdb's copy holds only in-frame clones and misses some; the assay was immunoSEQ multiplex PCR. This repertoire shows more than 200,000 clones, about 87% found once; its top ten account for approximately 1.6%. The sequencing sample was made of PBMCs or T cells enriched from blood (not recorded which). The receptors come from a woman between 50 and 59 years old who had recovered from COVID-19. Both conserved end residues are part of each CDR3. The order of the fields is D gene, clone size, J gene, V gene, CDR3 protein, CDR3 DNA. The D gene is left open where the match is weak. Expanded clones get a size class; other rows say once, few or many, or leave the size out.

TRBD2 | few | TRBJ2-5 | TRBV2 | CASSGTSGETQYF | TGTGCCAGCAGTGGGACTAGCGGGGAGACCCAGTACTTC
- | once | TRBJ2-1 | TRBV10-3 | CAIAWEDLNEQFF | TGTGCCATCGCCTGGGAGGATTTAAATGAGCAGTTCTTC
- | - | TRBJ2-1 | TRBV5-1 | CASSLTTGSSYNEQFF | TGCGCCAGCAGCTTGACCACAGGGAGCTCCTACAATGAGCAGTTCTTC
TRBD1 | - | TRBJ2-7 | TRBV29-1 | CSVGSTTGGEQYF | TGCAGCGTTGGGTCCACGACAGGGGGCGAGCAGTACTTC
- | - | TRBJ2-7 | TRBV7-2 | CASSLAPGAEQYF | TGTGCCAGCAGCTTAGCGCCAGGGGCCGAGCAGTACTTC
TRBD1 | once | TRBJ2-7 | TRBV10-3 | CAISEGQGSYEQYF | TGTGCCATCAGTGAGGGACAGGGCTCCTACGAGCAGTACTTC
- | - | TRBJ2-1 | TRBV30 | CAGFVGVHNEQFF | TGTGCCGGCTTTGTAGGGGTCCACAATGAGCAGTTCTTC
TRBD1 | few | TRBJ2-7 | TRBV7-2 | CASTLSMDRVYEQYF | TGTGCCAGCACCCTTTCGATGGACAGGGTATACGAGCAGTACTTC
- | - | TRBJ1-2 | TRBV15 | CATRPGRTNYGYTF | TGTGCCACCCGTCCAGGGCGAACTAACTATGGCTACACCTTC
TRBD2 | - | TRBJ2-7 | TRBV10-3 | CAISESTSGTYEQYF | TGTGCCATCAGTGAGTCAACTAGCGGGACCTACGAGCAGTACTTC
- | - | TRBJ2-7 | TRBV10-3 | CAISASGLWDEQYF | TGTGCCATCAGTGCAAGTGGGCTCTGGGACGAGCAGTACTTC
TRBD1 | - | TRBJ1-5 | TRBV28 | CASSSRQGYNQPQHF | TGTGCCAGCAGCAGTCGACAGGGGTACAATCAGCCCCAGCATTTT
TRBD1 | - | TRBJ2-7 | TRBV6-5 | CASAPRTGKTYEQYF | TGTGCCAGCGCACCCCGGACAGGGAAAACCTACGAGCAGTACTTC
- | - | TRBJ2-3 | TRBV25-1 | CASSEYIRGDTQYF | TGTGCCAGCAGTGAATATATTCGGGGGGATACGCAGTATTTT
TRBD1 | - | TRBJ2-1 | TRBV28 | CASSLGQEGSYNEQFF | TGTGCCAGCAGTCTGGGACAGGAAGGGTCCTACAATGAGCAGTTCTTC
TRBD2 | - | TRBJ2-1 | TRBV11-1 | CASSLGLAGENEQFF | TGTGCCAGCAGCTTGGGGCTAGCGGGAGAAAATGAGCAGTTCTTC
TRBD2 | - | TRBJ2-1 | TRBV2 | CARELAGGVMGVNEQFF | TGTGCCAGGGAACTAGCGGGAGGGGTCATGGGGGTCAATGAGCAGTTCTTC
- | few | TRBJ1-6 | TRBV15 | CATSSGEGSSPLHF | TGTGCCACCAGCAGCGGGGAGGGAAGCTCACCCCTCCACTTT
- | - | TRBJ1-1 | TRBV9 | CASSSGANTEAFF | TGTGCCAGCAGCTCAGGGGCGAACACTGAAGCTTTCTTT
- | - | TRBJ2-7 | TRBV15 | CATSRDSAGTLNF | TGTGCCACCAGCAGAGATTCCGCCGGGACTCTCAACTTC
TRBD2 | - | TRBJ2-5 | TRBV18 | CASSPRGLAGETQYF | TGTGCCAGCTCACCCCGTGGACTAGCGGGAGAGACCCAGTACTTC
TRBD2 | once | TRBJ2-5 | TRBV5-1 | CASSLEGSFVAGGLKTQYF | TGCGCCAGCAGCTTGGAAGGTTCGTTTGTGGCGGGAGGGCTGAAGACCCAGTACTTC
- | - | TRBJ2-6 | TRBV15 | CATSRDGLASGANVLTF | TGTGCCACCAGCAGAGATGGCTTGGCTTCTGGGGCCAACGTCCTGACTTTC
- | once | TRBJ2-2 | TRBV2 | CASSRQGGNTGELFF | TGTGCCAGCAGTCGCCAGGGTGGGAACACCGGGGAGCTGTTTTTT
TRBD1 | - | TRBJ1-1 | TRBV29-1 | CSGGQGASTEAFF | TGCAGCGGGGGACAGGGGGCCTCCACTGAAGCTTTCTTT
- | - | TRBJ1-6 | TRBV6-5 | CASTLTVRNSPLHF | TGTGCCAGCACCCTCACTGTCCGGAATTCACCCCTCCACTTT
TRBD1 | - | TRBJ2-1 | TRBV19 | CASTAFRDRNNEQFF | TGTGCCAGTACCGCGTTCAGGGACAGAAACAATGAGCAGTTCTTC
- | - | TRBJ1-5 | TRBV18 | CASSPGSNSNQPQHF | TGTGCCAGCTCACCAGGCAGTAATAGCAATCAGCCCCAGCATTTT
TRBD2 | - | TRBJ2-1 | TRBV9 | CASSVSGLAGGLVEQFF | TGTGCCAGCAGCGTATCTGGACTAGCGGGAGGGTTGGTGGAGCAGTTCTTC
TRBD1 | few | TRBJ1-4 | TRBV7-2 | CASSLNRGTGEKLFF | TGTGCCAGCAGCTTAAACAGGGGGACGGGCGAAAAACTGTTTTTT
TRBD2 | - | TRBJ2-1 | TRBV4-1 | CASSQEPLTSGKNNEQFF | TGCGCCAGCAGCCAAGAGCCTCTGACTAGCGGAAAAAACAATGAGCAGTTCTTC
- | - | TRBJ1-2 | TRBV10-3 | CAIGAGDYGYTF | TGTGCCATCGGGGCGGGGGACTATGGCTACACCTTC
- | - | TRBJ2-1 | TRBV5-6 | CASSLGSSQGYNEQFF | TGTGCCAGCAGCTTGGGCTCTAGTCAAGGCTACAATGAGCAGTTCTTC
- | - | TRBJ1-1 | TRBV5-5 | CASSLYLNTEAFF | TGTGCCAGCAGCTTGTATCTGAACACTGAAGCTTTCTTT
- | - | TRBJ1-4 | TRBV14 | CASSPDRQGEKLFF | TGTGCCAGCAGCCCGGATAGACAAGGTGAAAAACTGTTTTTT
- | - | TRBJ1-4 | TRBV18 | CASSPGTSGVDEKLFF | TGTGCCAGCTCACCTGGGACCTCGGGGGTAGATGAAAAACTGTTTTTT
TRBD1 | - | TRBJ2-2 | TRBV27 | CASSLGTGILGIPGELFF | TGTGCCAGCAGTTTAGGGACAGGCATTTTAGGTATCCCCGGGGAGCTGTTTTTT
- | - | TRBJ1-1 | TRBV5-1 | CASSFSPYGGTEAFF | TGCGCCAGCAGCTTCTCACCCTACGGTGGCACTGAAGCTTTCTTT
- | - | TRBJ2-2 | TRBV4-2 | CASSLVWGSTGELFF | TGTGCCAGCAGCCTTGTGTGGGGCTCCACCGGGGAGCTGTTTTTT
- | - | TRBJ1-1 | TRBV5-8 | CASSLEGGMNTEAFF | TGTGCCAGCAGCTTGGAGGGAGGGATGAACACTGAAGCTTTCTTT
- | once | TRBJ1-3 | TRBV6-5 | CASSYSSGPSGNTIYF | TGTGCCAGCAGTTACTCGTCCGGTCCCTCTGGAAACACCATATATTTT
TRBD2 | few | TRBJ2-5 | TRBV9 | CASSGGTSGSQETQYF | TGTGCCAGCAGCGGAGGGACTAGCGGGAGCCAAGAGACCCAGTACTTC
- | - | TRBJ2-2 | TRBV6-4 | CASSDSPGAGELFF | TGTGCCAGCAGTGACTCGCCAGGGGCCGGGGAGCTGTTTTTT
TRBD2 | - | TRBJ2-1 | TRBV10-3 | CATRTSGGYNEQFF | TGTGCCACTCGAACTAGCGGGGGTTACAATGAGCAGTTCTTC
TRBD1 | - | TRBJ2-7 | TRBV7-6 | CASSFRYRGPEQYF | TGTGCCAGCAGCTTCCGGTACAGGGGGCCTGAGCAGTACTTC
- | - | TRBJ2-1 | TRBV7-9 | CASSQDNNEQFF | TGTGCCAGCAGCCAGGACAACAATGAGCAGTTCTTC
TRBD1 | - | TRBJ1-5 | TRBV28 | CATDATGVRNQPQHF | TGTGCCACCGATGCAACAGGGGTTAGGAATCAGCCCCAGCATTTT
TRBD1 | - | TRBJ2-2 | TRBV25-1 | CASSGDRGPSGELFF | TGTGCCAGCAGTGGGGACAGGGGGCCGTCTGGGGAGCTGTTTTTT
TRBD2 | - | TRBJ2-1 | TRBV6-2/TRBV6-3 | CASSTSGPYNEQFF | TGTGCCAGCAGTACTAGCGGACCGTACAATGAGCAGTTCTTC